One sample yielded the 32 T cell receptor beta chains listed below, sequenced in a study of T cells in Graves' hyperthyroidism and ophthalmopathy. Researchers amplified the TCR beta CDR3 regions from RNA transcripts. During a first-round RT-PCR of the TCR CDR3, the HTBI primer set was used. TCRdb analysed the multiplex PCR reads with MiXCR anew, one entry per CDR3 protein. The table records 250,000 or so distinct CDR3 sequences, around 15% of them present only once. The sample consisted of blood. The source is a woman aged 18 to 35 with Graves' ophthalmopathy.

In this sample, this clonotype turned up many times. The V gene is TRBV3-1, the J gene TRBJ2-3; 13 nucleotides match TRBD2. This CDR3 contains 17 residues. Germline-derived CDR1 and CDR2 are LGHDT and YNNKEL (reference sequence). V lost 4 bases, J lost 1 base, and 5 bases stayed unmatched. In nucleotides, the CDR3 is TGTGCCAGCAGCCCGGGACTAGCGGGGCCCCGCACAGATACGCAGTATTTT. This translates into CASSPGLAGPRTDTQYF.

This clonotype has a count of ten or more. One junction end does not reproduce the germline sequence, and a read error may be involved. This chain links TRBV7-7 with TRBJ2-3; TRBD2 matches at 8 bases. This CDR3 contains 14 residues. Germline CDR1 SSHAT, CDR2 FNYEAQ (reference sequence). The CDR3 DNA follows: TGTGCTAGCAGCCCCGGTCGGGGGGGGGATACGCAGTATTTT. Its translation is CASSPGRGGDTQYF. Together with reference TRBV7-7 and TRBJ2-3, the CDR3 gives the full variable domain: GAGVSQSPRYKVTKRGQDVTLRCDPISSHATLYWYQQALGQGPEFLTYFNYEAQPDKSGLPSDRFSAERPEGSISTLTIQRTEQRDSAMYRCASSPGRGGDTQYFGPGTRLTVL.

The V gene is TRBV10-3, the J gene TRBJ2-1; 14 bases fit TRBD2. Germline loops: CDR1 ENHRY, CDR2 SYGVKD. V was pared by 6 bases and J by 10 bases, with 8 bases of the junction left unmatched. The CDR3 totals 15 residues. CDR3 region: CAISHGTSGSGEQFF. CDR3 in DNA: TGTGCCATCAGCCACGGGACTAGCGGGAGCGGGGAGCAGTTCTTC.

Concerning this clonotype itself: Sequence at one end of the junction differs from germline and may be a read error. The rearrangement uses TRBV20-1 and TRBJ2-6; D remains unclear. Germline CDR1 DFQATT, CDR2 SNEGSKA (reference sequence). This CDR3 has 14 residues. In DNA form, the CDR3 reads TGCAGTGCTAGAGAGAGCTCTGGGACCAACGTCCTGACTTTC. Protein product: CSARESSGTNVLTF.

This clonotype came up a few times. V gene TRBV19 combines with J gene TRBJ2-7; D perhaps matches TRBD2 (5 bases). This CDR3 is 14 amino acids long. The germline CDR1 and CDR2 sequences are LNHDA and SQIVND (reference sequence). V lost 1 base, J lost 3 bases, and 10 bases lay in between. In DNA form, the CDR3 reads TGTGCCAGTAGTATAGCTGGAGGCCGCTACGAGCAGTACTTC. This codes for CASSIAGGRYEQYF. The complete variable domain, with remaining parts taken from reference TRBV19 and TRBJ2-7, reads DGGITQSPKYLFRKEGQNVTLSCEQNLNHDAMYWYRQDPGQGLRLIYYSQIVNDFQKGDIAEGYSVSREKKESFPLTVTSAQKNPTAFYLCASSIAGGRYEQYFGPGTRLTVT.

Only a few counts were recorded for this clonotype. The rearrangement joins TRBV7-9 to TRBJ2-2; unclear D gene. This CDR3 contains 13 residues. V lost 8 bases, J lost 1 base, and 8 bases lay in between. Germline-derived CDR1 and CDR2 are SEHNR and FQNEAQ (reference sequence). The CDR3 spells CASRSQNTGELFF. The CDR3 DNA is TGTGCCAGCCGATCGCAGAACACCGGGGAGCTGTTTTTT.

This clonotype showed up many times. The chain uses TRBV28 and TRBJ2-5, with D tentatively TRBD1 (5 bases). The CDR3 is 13 amino acids. The V end lost 1 base, the J end lost 2 bases, and 5 bases lay between the germline ends. Looked up from germline, CDR1 is MDHEN and CDR2 is SYDVKM. The CDR3 region is CASSLYRQETQYF. The CDR3 DNA follows: TGTGCCAGCAGTTTATACAGGCAAGAGACCCAGTACTTC.

This clonotype has ten or more counts. This chain connects TRBV3-2 to TRBJ1-4; TRBD1 is the table's D call, not checked against the DNA. TRBV3-2 is shown as a pseudogene. The CDR3 contains 14 residues. CDR3 sequence: CASSQVRVGEKLFF. CDR3 bases: TGTGCCAGCAGCCAAGTCAGGGTCGGGGAAAAACTGTTTTTT.

Ten or more counts support this clonotype. The rearrangement joins TRBV27 to TRBJ2-4, with a tentative D call TRBD2 (6 bases). The ends were cut back, 6 bases at V and 8 bases at J, with 17 bases in the middle. The CDR3 loop spans 14 amino acids. Germline CDR1 and CDR2: MNHEY and SMNVEV (reference sequence). CDR3 bases: TGTGCCAGCAGCTTTACGGGACTGTCGGACATTCAGTACTTC. Protein sequence: CASSFTGLSDIQYF.

The chain uses TRBV4-1 and TRBJ2-5, with TRBD2 as a possible D gene (5 bases). Germline V lookup: CDR1 MGHRA, CDR2 YSYEKL. There are 14 residues in the CDR3. V gave up 4 bases and J gave up 1 base, with 10 bases separating them. The CDR3 is CASSRARGQETQYF. As DNA, the CDR3 is TGCGCCAGCAGCCGCGCTCGGGGCCAAGAGACCCAGTACTTC.

Points on this clonotype: A much more abundant neighbour one base away suggests this may be a read error. This chain uses TRBV11-2 with TRBJ1-6, with D tentatively TRBD1 (5 bases). There are 18 residues in the CDR3. The V gene lost 4 bases and the J gene lost 3 bases, with 19 bases spanning the gap. The V gene's germline CDR1 is SGHAT and CDR2 FQNNGV. As DNA, the CDR3 is TGTGCCAGCAGCTCGGGTATGCCCCGGGGCAACTATAATTCACCCCTCCACTTT. This sequence encodes CASSSGMPRGNYNSPLHF.

This clonotype showed up many times. The chain joins TRBV20-1 to TRBJ2-1; TRBD2 agrees at 8 bases. The CDR3 covers 15 residues. With 0 bases clipped from V and 4 bases from J, the junction kept 5 bases outside the gene matches. CDR1 is DFQATT, CDR2 SNEGSKA, per germline (reference sequence). CDR3 amino acids: CSAREASGGYNEQFF. For the CDR3, the DNA is TGCAGTGCTAGAGAGGCGAGCGGGGGATACAATGAGCAGTTCTTC.

This clonotype was observed many times. The gene calls are TRBV2 and TRBJ2-3; TRBD1 aligns across 7 bases. Germline loops: CDR1 SNHLY, CDR2 FYNNEI. The CDR3 is 14 residues long. J was trimmed by 10 bases and V by 7 bases; bases with no gene match: 14. This CDR3 reads CASNPGQSFGAQYF. For the CDR3, the DNA is TGTGCCAGCAACCCGGGACAGTCGTTCGGGGCGCAGTATTTT.

This clonotype was found many times. V and J are TRBV29-1 and TRBJ1-2, with unresolved D. The V and J ends lost 5 bases and 2 bases respectively, with 12 bases between them. Looked up from germline, CDR1 is SQVTM and CDR2 is ANQGSEA. CDR3 length equals 13 residues. CDR3 amino acids: CSVRSRGNYGYTF. The CDR3 bases are TGCAGCGTTCGATCCCGGGGAAACTATGGCTACACCTTC.

This clonotype was counted many times. The chain joins TRBV5-1 to TRBJ2-1; 9 positions match TRBD2. CDR1 and CDR2 (germline): SGHRS, YFSETQ. CDR3 length: 15 residues. Trimming at V came to 5 bases and at J to 4 bases, leaving 7 bases not matched to a gene. Here the CDR3 DNA reads TGCGCCAGCAGGGAGAGTCTAGCGGGGTACAATGAGCAGTTCTTC. The encoded protein is CASRESLAGYNEQFF.

This clonotype was seen ten or more times. The chain recombines TRBV6-2 or TRBV6-3 with TRBJ2-7; TRBD2 matches at 15 bases. With V trimmed by 6 bases and J by 4 bases, 10 bases remained unmatched. In germline, CDR1 is MNHEY, CDR2 SVGEGT. The CDR3 has 17 residues. The CDR3 nucleotides read TGTGCCAGCAGCCGCGGACTAGCGGGAGGGAAATTTTACGAGCAGTACTTC. It is translated as CASSRGLAGGKFYEQYF.

This chain joins TRBV18 and TRBJ1-5, with 11 positions matching TRBD1. The CDR3 is made up of 15 amino acids. V was pared by 6 bases and J by 5 bases, with 6 bases of the junction left unmatched. In germline, CDR1 is KGHSH, CDR2 LQKENI. The CDR3 region has the DNA TGTGCCAGCTCCCTGGACAGGGGGCGCGATCAGCCCCAGCATTTT. This translates into CASSLDRGRDQPQHF.

Concerning this clonotype itself: This sequence may be a read error, since a much larger clone differs from it by one base. V is TRBV19 and J is TRBJ2-7; 10 bases fit TRBD2. The germline V gene encodes CDR1 LNHDA and CDR2 SQIVND (reference sequence). CDR3 length: 15 amino acids. J gave up 5 bases and V 4 bases, and 8 bases lay outside the gene matches. The CDR3: CASSTGASGSHEQYF. The CDR3 coding sequence is TGTGCCAGTAGTACCGGGGCTAGCGGGAGCCACGAGCAGTACTTC.

Ten or more counts support this clonotype. V and J are TRBV20-1 and TRBJ2-5; 12 bases are shared with TRBD2. Germline V lookup: CDR1 DFQATT, CDR2 SNEGSKA (reference sequence). CDR3 length: 14 residues. J was trimmed by 4 bases and V by 3 bases; bases with no gene match: 3. The CDR3: CSARASGRVETQYF. The CDR3 DNA reads TGCAGTGCTAGGGCTAGCGGGAGGGTAGAGACCCAGTACTTC.

This clonotype was seen repeatedly, ten times or more. V usage is TRBV12-5 and J usage is TRBJ1-1, with a weak D call TRBD1 (6 bases). This CDR3 comprises 12 residues. The V and J ends lost 3 bases and 5 bases respectively, with 7 bases between them. CDR1 and CDR2 (germline): LGHNT, FRNRAP. The CDR3 sequence: CASGFQGTEAFF. Written as DNA, the CDR3 is TGTGCTAGTGGTTTCCAGGGGACTGAAGCTTTCTTT.

This clonotype was seen many times. The chain combines TRBV7-9 with TRBJ1-1; D perhaps matches TRBD1 (6 bases). CDR3 length: 14 residues. V lost 5 bases and J lost 0, with 10 bases in between. Per the germline V gene, CDR1 is SEHNR and CDR2 is FQNEAQ (reference sequence). CDR3 sequence: CASSGTRMNTEAFF. In nucleotides, the CDR3 is TGTGCCAGCAGCGGGACAAGGATGAACACTGAAGCTTTCTTT.

This clonotype has at least ten counts. This chain connects TRBV5-1 to TRBJ2-3; D possibly corresponds to TRBD2 (6 bases). Trimming cost V 0 bases and J 0 bases, with 8 bases left between them. Germline CDR1 reads SGHRS; CDR2 reads YFSETQ. This CDR3 is 15 amino acids long. CDR3 DNA sequence: TGCGCCAGCAGCTTGGGACTAGTGAGCACAGATACGCAGTATTTT. Protein: CASSLGLVSTDTQYF.

CDR3 in DNA: TGCGCCAGCGCCACAGGGAACGGTTTATACAATGAGCAGTTCTTC. It codes for CASATGNGLYNEQFF. The chain is built from TRBV5-1 and TRBJ2-1, with a possible D match to TRBD1 (6 bases). CDR3 length: 15 residues. The germline V and J ends were trimmed by 7 bases and 4 bases, with 18 bases remaining between them. The germline CDR1 and CDR2 sequences are SGHRS and YFSETQ.

This chain connects TRBV11-3 to TRBJ2-3; TRBD2 aligns across 8 bases. Germline V gene sequence: CDR1 SGHNT, CDR2 YENEEA. The CDR3 contains 20 residues. V lost 2 bases to trimming and J lost 1 base; unmatched junction nucleotides: 17. In DNA form, the CDR3 reads TGTGCCAGCAGCTTAATCCCCCCCTTTACCCCGCGGGGGGGCACAGATACGCAGTATTTT. Translated: CASSLIPPFTPRGGTDTQYF.

This clonotype has a count of ten or more. The genes are TRBV5-1 and TRBJ1-6, with 7 nucleotides matching TRBD1. CDR1 and CDR2 (germline): SGHRS, YFSETQ. The CDR3 runs 14 residues. After removal of 3 bases from V and 6 bases from J, the junction contained 3 bases not matched to a gene. The CDR3 reads CASSSGQRNSPLHF. The CDR3 DNA reads as TGCGCCAGCAGCTCGGGACAGCGTAATTCACCCCTCCACTTT. The variable domain in full, with the rest retrieved from reference TRBV5-1 and TRBJ1-6, is KAGVTQTPRYLIKTRGQQVTLSCSPISGHRSVSWYQQTPGQGLQFLFEYFSETQRNKGNFPGRFSGRQFSNSRSEMNVSTLELGDSALYLCASSSGQRNSPLHFGNGTRLTVT.

This clonotype has a count of ten or more. This chain uses TRBV6-1 with TRBJ2-7; 9 bases align to TRBD1. The ends lost 5 bases at V and 2 bases at J; junction bases unmatched: 10. Germline CDR1 MNHNS, CDR2 SASEGT. The CDR3 totals 16 residues. The CDR3 region is CASSYYSGTGPYEQYF. CDR3 nucleotide sequence: TGTGCCAGCAGTTACTACTCCGGGACAGGGCCCTACGAGCAGTACTTC.

This clonotype was seen many times. The rearrangement uses TRBV3-1 and TRBJ2-5; TRBD1 matches at 7 bases. V trimming: 3 bases; J trimming: 7 bases; junction bases outside the gene matches: 8. The germline gives CDR1 LGHDT, CDR2 YNNKEL (reference sequence). The CDR3 is 14 residues long. The CDR3 DNA follows: TGTGCCAGCAGCCAGAACAGGGGTGCCAGGACCCAGTACTTC. Translated, it gives CASSQNRGARTQYF.

This chain uses TRBV5-1 with TRBJ1-1; the D is unclear. Germline V CDR1 and CDR2: SGHRS, YFSETQ. V lost 5 bases to trimming and J lost 0 bases, with 11 bases between them. This CDR3 contains 14 residues. As DNA, the CDR3 is TGCGCCAGCAGGTTAGGTGCTATGAACACTGAAGCTTTCTTT. It encodes CASRLGAMNTEAFF. The full variable domain, with the rest looked up from reference TRBV5-1 and TRBJ1-1, is KAGVTQTPRYLIKTRGQQVTLSCSPISGHRSVSWYQQTPGQGLQFLFEYFSETQRNKGNFPGRFSGRQFSNSRSEMNVSTLELGDSALYLCASRLGAMNTEAFFGQGTRLTVV.

This clonotype has a count of ten or more. This chain connects TRBV6-1 to TRBJ1-2, with 8 bases fitting TRBD1. The CDR3 is 13 residues long. The germline CDR1 and CDR2 sequences are MNHNS and SASEGT. Trimming cost V 6 bases and J 3 bases; bases outside gene matches: 3. The CDR3 nucleotides read TGTGCCAGCAGAAAGGACAGGGACTATGGCTACACCTTC. This translates into CASRKDRDYGYTF.

Many counts were recorded for this clonotype. The V and J genes are TRBV20-1 and TRBJ2-7, with 7 nucleotides matching TRBD1. This CDR3 comprises 11 residues. Germline V gene data show CDR1 as DFQATT and CDR2 as SNEGSKA (reference sequence). The junction had 2 bases not matched to a gene; V was cut back by 5 bases and J by 4 bases. The CDR3 bases are TGCAGTGCTGGGGGACAGTACGAGCAGTACTTC. This gives the protein CSAGGQYEQYF.

This clonotype was counted many times. CDR3 nucleotides: TGTGCCAGCAGTTCACGACAGGGGGCGAACACCGGGGAGCTGTTTTTT. Its translation is CASSSRQGANTGELFF. The V call is TRBV12-3 or TRBV12-4, the J call TRBJ2-2, with TRBD1 matching 9 bases. The J segment lost 0 bases and the V segment lost 4 bases, leaving 3 bases of the junction unmatched. This CDR3 contains 16 residues.

The sample holds a few counts of this clonotype. The chain links TRBV10-3 to TRBJ1-4; no firm D call. The CDR3 totals 15 residues. Germline-derived CDR1 and CDR2 are ENHRY and SYGVKD. V dropped 0 bases and J dropped 0 bases, with 5 bases sitting between them. The CDR3, as DNA: TGTGCCATCAGTGAGTCTGGAGCAACTAATGAAAAACTGTTTTTT. Translation: CAISESGATNEKLFF.